Below, one T cell receptor beta chain is given with its context. What antigen it recognizes has not been identified. No base qualities exist here, and no much larger clone lies one base off it. What the treatment or condition label conveys for this sample: about 20 received Ad26.COV2.S at low or high dose, single or two shots; about five received placebo; per-sample allocation not given. For vaccine and placebo recipients, the sequenced repertoires came from samples collected on day 63 after the first injection. Cohort 1b enrolled 20 to 30 adults aged 18-55 years at a single site in Boston, USA, between 29 July and 7 August 2020. Ad26.COV2.S consisted of a replication-incompetent adenovirus type 26 vector by which a prefusion-stabilized SARS-CoV-2 spike protein from the original Wuhan strain was expressed. This entry is derived from a study of Ad26.COV2.S vaccination and SARS-CoV-2 variants (dated by TCRdb to about 2021). Study-level background: Donors in the vaccine arm were drawn from COV1001, a multicentre, randomized, double-blind, placebo-controlled phase I-IIa trial testing Ad26.COV2.S in healthy adults. TCRbeta repertoire sequencing served as the tool for gauging how specific and how broad the SARS-CoV-2-reactive T cell receptors were following Ad26.COV2.S vaccination. Blinding of investigators to trial group allocation was maintained during experiments and outcome assessment. Ad26.COV2.S was administered intramuscularly at a dose of 5x10^10 or 1x10^11 viral particles, either as one shot or as two shots given 56 days apart. Participants in the trial were split at random into five groups of five each, receiving low-dose or high-dose Ad26.COV2.S once or twice, or else placebo on both occasions. A total of 32 samples were included in the TCR-sequenced set, comprising about 20 Ad26.COV2.S vaccine recipients, 5 placebo recipients and 8 SARS-CoV-2 convalescent individuals.

The germline V and J ends show losses of 3 bases and 0 bases respectively, and no gene match explains 11 bases of the junction. Including the terminal cysteine and phenylalanine, the CDR3 comprises 17 residues. The DNA shown is the 51-base CDR3, in frame from base 1. For CDR1 and CDR2, the germline V gene (reference sequence) lists SGHNT and YYREEE. Results and caveats for the whole study, not just this receptor: Vaccine and placebo recipients had comparable non-spike TCR breadth, which fits with the vaccine containing only spike. Comparing responses between vaccine doses or regimens was not something the study was powered to do. Ad26.COV2.S recipients had higher spike-specific TCR breadth than placebo recipients (P = 0.0014). According to the authors, total T cell responses may have been underestimated by the TCR breadth and depth analyses. After vaccination, spike-specific CD8+ and CD4+ T cell responses were reported to show substantial breadth.

The immunoSEQ Assay was used to sequence TCRbeta CDR3 regions. After extraction, genomic DNA underwent amplification by bias-controlled multiplex PCR, followed by high-throughput sequencing. In the original analysis: To quantify the absolute abundance of each unique TCRbeta CDR3 region, sequences were collapsed and filtered. T cell fraction was estimated by normalization of TCRbeta template counts to usable DNA, with usable DNA being measured through amplification of reference genes present in all nucleated cells. Repertoire TCRs were annotated as SARS-CoV-2-specific when V gene, CDR3 amino acid sequence and J gene were exactly matched to a known reactive TCR set. The reference SARS-CoV-2 TCR set was derived from MIRA and filtered for enrichment in COVID-19-positive ImmuneCODE repertoires, a step that removed public or cross-reactive TCRs. Using the MIRA antigens, annotated TCRs were further analysed by specific ORF or by position within an ORF. Breadth was defined as the number of annotated unique rearrangements divided by the total number of unique productive rearrangements, and depth was defined as the summed frequency of the annotated unique rearrangements. Two-sided Wilcoxon rank-sum tests were applied when comparing TCR breadth between groups. TCRdb's version of the immuneACCESS table is confined to in-frame rearrangements and falls short of the full clone set. An unresolved V gene accounts for under half of the shortfall where checked; the remainder is of unknown origin. D and trimming come from the DNA, and the V and J calls and clone size come from that table. In this sample the table shows 380,000 or so clones, 86% of which occur a single time. The ten top clones hold roughly a tenth of the sample.

The V and J genes are TRBV5-4 and TRBJ1-1, with 7 junctional bases fitting TRBD1. The TCR was taken from a person aged 18-65 years who received the Ad26.COV2.S COVID-19 vaccine or a placebo. This material consisted of peripheral blood, taken in a trial of Ad26.COV2.S vaccine versus placebo. The CDR3 is CASSSTPGGGLNTEAFF. The DNA sequence is as follows: TGTGCCAGCAGCTCTACCCCAGGGGGGGGGCTGAACACTGAAGCTTTCTTT.